This T cell receptor beta chain comes out of a study of beta chain features in type 1 diabetes. Expressed TCRB transcripts were sequenced because the isolated RNA had all been reverse transcribed beforehand. Naive, central memory and regulatory T cell samples yielded about 4 million reads on average. The method was immunoSEQ multiplex PCR; TCRdb's version includes in-frame clones alone and lacks a portion of them. The table has about 270,000 clones, roughly 14% seen once. Findings and caveats of the study: Relative to healthy donors, patients appeared to have naive, central memory and Treg TCRB repertoires that were more similar.

Per germline, CDR1 SQVTM and CDR2 ANQGSEA. Trimming removed 7 bases at V and 8 bases at J, with 14 bases between. The length of the CDR3 is 11 residues. About this clone itself: Antigen unknown.

The TCR sequence derives from a woman aged 40 to 55 in good health. The chain recombines TRBV29-1 with TRBJ1-2, with D unresolved. The sample taken for sequencing was naive CD4+ T cells from blood. The CDR3 bases are TGCAGCGGAGAGGAGCCCGCGGGCTACACCTTC. It specifies CSGEEPAGYTF.